This T cell receptor (beta chain) was captured in a study of cytomegalovirus exposure and HLA in healthy donors. The study, taken as a whole, reports: Earlier analysis found most TCR beta V segments productive about 87% or about 30% of the time.

Vbeta (60) and Jbeta (13) primers were used in the PCR. Method: immunoSEQ multiplex PCR; TCRdb's copy keeps in-frame clones and lacks some. This sample has fewer than 250,000 clones, with under 85% found just once. On this clone itself: Antigen specificity is unknown. Germline and junction disagree at one end, which may indicate a read error.

The receptor was isolated from a woman in her 50s in good health and CMV-seropositive. The source material was PBMCs.

The CDR3, as DNA: TGTTCCAGCAGCCACCGGGATGGTACTGAAGCTTTCTTT. Its protein product is CSSSHRDGTEAFF. The chain uses TRBV7-9 and TRBJ1-1; D uncertain. This CDR3 comprises 13 residues. Germline lookup yields CDR1 SEHNR and CDR2 FQNEAQ (reference sequence).